One sample yielded the 23 T cell receptor beta chains listed below, sequenced in a study of blood T cells in healthy people across ages. Together with a sample-barcoded 5' primer, a J-beta primer mix was included in a second PCR lasting roughly 6 to 12 cycles. A single record per CDR3 protein comes from TCRdb applying MiXCR to the 5' RACE reads. Of 650,000 to 1,000,000 distinct CDR3 sequences listed, 46% were seen once; the top ten hold around 18%. The sample comprised blood. The receptors were sampled from a man at least 80 years old in good health.

The J gene is TRBJ2-7, the V gene TRBV4-3; D is possibly TRBD2 (6 bases). The DNA end lines up better with TRBJ2-5; the J call may be wrong. Germline V gene lookup returns CDR1 LGHNA and CDR2 YSLEER. The CDR3 consists of 14 residues. The CDR3 sequence: CASSQDPGEETQYF. The CDR3 coding sequence is TGCGCCAGCAGCCAAGATCCGGGGGAAGAGACCCAGTACTTC.

This clonotype was seen only a few times. The V gene is TRBV5-1, the J gene TRBJ1-2, with D unresolved. The CDR3 consists of 15 residues. Trimming removed 1 base from V and 0 bases from J, with 10 bases in between. From germline, CDR1 is SGHRS and CDR2 YFSETQ. The CDR3 loop reads CASSLTARTNYGYTF. The CDR3 DNA follows: TGCGCCAGCAGCTTGACGGCACGAACTAACTATGGCTACACCTTC.

This chain uses TRBV6-2 or TRBV6-3 with TRBJ2-5, with 7 bases aligning to TRBD2. The J call may be faulty, since TRBJ2-7 better matches the DNA end. Germline V CDR1 and CDR2: MNHEY, SVGEGT. The CDR3 is 15 residues long. The CDR3 here is CASSSGEGTAYEQYF. The CDR3 region has the DNA TGTGCCAGCAGTTCGGGGGAGGGAACTGCCTACGAGCAGTACTTC.

This clonotype appeared a single time. One end of the junction does not line up with germline, which may come from a read error. The V and J genes are TRBV14 and TRBJ2-1, with D uncertain. The CDR3 extends over 11 amino acids. Germline CDR1 and CDR2: SGHDN and FVKESK. CDR3 sequence: CAGSLGLEQFF. The CDR3 coding sequence is TGTGCCGGCAGTCTTGGTCTAGAGCAGTTCTTC.

The J gene is TRBJ1-1, the V gene TRBV20-1; tentatively, D is TRBD1 (5 bases). The CDR3 runs to 13 residues. Germline values: CDR1 DFQATT, CDR2 SNEGSKA (reference sequence). Trimming took 1 base from V and 2 from J, leaving 8 bases between them. CDR3 loop: CSARGQSNTEAFF. In DNA, the CDR3 is TGCAGTGCTAGAGGACAGTCTAACACTGAAGCTTTCTTT.

V is TRBV7-2 and J is TRBJ2-7; TRBD2 matches 15 bases. Trimming removed 4 bases from V and 2 bases from J; junction bases left unmatched: 9. This CDR3 spans 18 amino acids. Germline V gene lookup returns CDR1 SGHTA and CDR2 FQGNSA. The CDR3 DNA reads as TGTGCCAGCAGCTCTAGCGGGACTAGCGGGAGGCTGGCCTACGAGCAGTACTTC. Translated, it gives CASSSSGTSGRLAYEQYF.

J is TRBJ2-1 and V is TRBV18, with D perhaps TRBD1 (6 bases). Trimming left V 8 bases short and J 5 bases short, with 13 bases between. The CDR3 loop spans 13 amino acids. Germline values: CDR1 KGHSH, CDR2 LQKENI. CDR3 protein: CASAPGTNNEQFF. The CDR3, as DNA: TGTGCCAGCGCCCCCGGGACAAACAATGAGCAGTTCTTC.

This clonotype turned up a few times. The CDR3 protein is CSAIQGSNYGYTF. The DNA for the CDR3 is TGCAGTGCTATACAGGGGTCCAACTATGGCTACACCTTC. This rearrangement joins TRBV20-1 to TRBJ1-2, with 7 bases matching TRBD1. The CDR3 totals 13 residues. The J segment lost 2 bases and the V segment lost 4 bases, leaving 4 bases of the junction unmatched. Per the germline V gene, CDR1 is DFQATT and CDR2 is SNEGSKA (reference sequence).

This chain connects TRBV28 to TRBJ2-5, with D unresolved. The CDR3 is 12 amino acids. V shed 5 bases and J shed 3 bases, with 7 bases lying between them. Germline-derived CDR1 and CDR2 are MDHEN and SYDVKM. CDR3 residues: CASSRSKETQYF. DNA of the CDR3: TGTGCCAGCAGTCGGAGTAAAGAGACCCAGTACTTC.

The rearrangement joins TRBV27 to TRBJ2-3; 13 nucleotides match TRBD2. V lost 10 bases and J lost 8; bases outside the gene matches: 12. Germline V gene data show CDR1 as MNHEY and CDR2 as SMNVEV (reference sequence). This CDR3 is 15 amino acids long. CDR3 loop: CATARTSGSILTQYF. CDR3 nucleotides: TGTGCCACCGCTAGGACTAGCGGGAGTATTCTTACGCAGTATTTT.

This clonotype was found a few times. The chain uses TRBV20-1 and TRBJ2-3; possible D gene TRBD2, 5 bases. The CDR3 is 17 amino acids. CDR1 and CDR2 (germline): DFQATT, SNEGSKA (reference sequence). Trimming took 4 bases from V and 6 from J, leaving 26 bases between them. In nucleotides, the CDR3 is TGCAGTGCTACCCCAACAATAGGACTGCGGCGCCCCGATACGCAGTATTTT. It specifies CSATPTIGLRRPDTQYF.

The chain recombines TRBV3-1 with TRBJ2-1; D is perhaps TRBD1 (6 bases). CDR3 size: 14 residues. V gave up 3 bases and J gave up 2 bases, with 8 bases separating them. CDR1 is LGHDT and CDR2 is YNNKEL in the germline V gene (reference sequence). The CDR3 DNA is TGTGCCAGCAGCCAGGGGGCGACCTACAATGAGCAGTTCTTC. Residues: CASSQGATYNEQFF.

This rearrangement joins TRBV6-6 to TRBJ2-5; tentatively, D is TRBD1 (6 bases). CDR3 length equals 12 residues. V lost 8 bases and J 5 bases, leaving 12 bases between the germline ends. Germline CDR1 is MNHNY and CDR2 is SVGAGI (reference sequence). The CDR3 DNA sequence: TGTGCCAGCGCTCAGGGGCGCGAGACCCAGTACTTC. Translating it yields CASAQGRETQYF.

The table lists this clonotype with many counts. The rearrangement links TRBV5-1 to TRBJ2-1; 10 bases agree with TRBD1. Germline lookup yields CDR1 SGHRS and CDR2 YFSETQ. The V segment lost 4 bases and the J segment 4 bases; nucleotides outside the gene matches: 8. The CDR3 is made up of 16 amino acids. The CDR3 region has the DNA TGCGCCAGCAGCGAGGTGACAGGGGGCCGGTACAATGAGCAGTTCTTC. Translating gives CASSEVTGGRYNEQFF.

The sample holds a few counts of this clonotype. The V and J genes are TRBV7-6 and TRBJ2-2; TRBD1 is a possible D gene (6 bases). V was trimmed by 5 bases and J by 8 bases, leaving 15 bases between them. The V gene's germline CDR1 is SGHVS and CDR2 FNYEAQ. The CDR3 sequence is 14 residues long. The DNA of the CDR3 is TGTGCCAGCAGCCAGGACAGCCGAAGTGGGGAGCTGTTTTTT. Encoded protein: CASSQDSRSGELFF. Full variable domain (outside the CDR3, taken from reference TRBV7-6 and TRBJ2-2): GAGVSQSPRYKVTKRGQDVALRCDPISGHVSLYWYRQALGQGPEFLTYFNYEAQQDKSGLPNDRFSAERPEGSISTLTIQRTEQRDSAMYRCASSQDSRSGELFFGEGSRLTVL.

This clonotype was seen a few times. The chain recombines TRBV7-3 with TRBJ2-1; D is ambiguous. Trimming shortened V by 5 bases and J by 0 bases, and 14 bases separated the two germline ends. The germline CDR1 and CDR2 sequences are SGHTA and FQGTGA. The CDR3 consists of 16 residues. The CDR3 coding sequence is TGTGCCAGCAGCCCTCGGACCACCCTCTCCTACAATGAGCAGTTCTTC. The encoded protein is CASSPRTTLSYNEQFF.

This clonotype was counted ten times or more. The chain uses TRBV10-3 and TRBJ2-1; 14 positions agree with TRBD2. Germline lookup yields CDR1 ENHRY and CDR2 SYGVKD. The length of the CDR3 is 16 residues. J gave up 7 bases and V 4 bases, and 6 bases lay outside the gene matches. The CDR3 loop is CAISGGLAGGQNEQFF. For the CDR3, the DNA is TGTGCCATCAGTGGAGGACTAGCGGGAGGCCAGAATGAGCAGTTCTTC.

This clonotype has a handful of counts. J is TRBJ2-5 and V is TRBV10-3, with D hard to call. Trimming stripped 0 bases from V and 8 bases from J, with 13 bases between. Germline CDR1 ENHRY, CDR2 SYGVKD. This CDR3 spans 14 amino acids. The CDR3 spells CAISESIGTATQYF. The CDR3 bases are TGTGCCATCAGTGAGTCGATTGGAACGGCAACCCAGTACTTC.

This clonotype was seen more than once but under ten times. The genes are TRBV24-1 and TRBJ2-3; D gene uncertain. Trimming cost V 5 bases and J 6 bases, with 5 bases left between them. This CDR3 region has 11 residues. Germline V CDR1 and CDR2: KGHDR, SFDVKD. The CDR3 is CATSAKDTQYF. The CDR3 DNA is TGTGCCACCAGTGCGAAGGATACGCAGTATTTT.

This clonotype was seen once. The chain joins TRBV4-2 to TRBJ2-1; 11 nucleotides match TRBD2. Germline V gives CDR1 LGHNA, CDR2 YNFKEQ. This CDR3 region has 15 residues. The V gene end was trimmed by 4 bases and the J gene end by 8 bases; junction bases not matched to a gene: 7. The CDR3 region has the DNA TGTGCCAGCAGCCTCGGGACTAGCGGCGGGCATGAGCAGTTCTTC. Translating it yields CASSLGTSGGHEQFF.

The CDR3: CASSVGPFSYNEQFF. The CDR3 DNA reads TGTGCCAGCAGCGTAGGGCCGTTCTCCTACAATGAGCAGTTCTTC. The V gene is TRBV9, the J gene TRBJ2-1; D remains unclear. V was pared by 0 bases and J by 0 bases, with 7 bases between. The germline gives CDR1 SGDLS, CDR2 YYNGEE. This CDR3 region has 15 residues.

This chain connects TRBV19 to TRBJ2-1; no firm D call. The J call may be in error: the DNA end matches TRBJ2-7 better. The CDR3 totals 12 residues. The germline V gene has CDR1 LNHDA and CDR2 SQIVND (reference sequence). CDR3 residues: CASALVYNEQYF. The DNA of the CDR3 is TGTGCCAGTGCATTAGTGTACAATGAGCAGTACTTC.

The chain joins TRBV7-2 to TRBJ2-3; D unclear. Trimming took off 1 base at V and 0 bases at J, with 8 bases between the two ends. The CDR3 runs to 15 residues. CDR1 and CDR2 from the germline V gene are SGHTA and FQGNSA. The CDR3 loop reads CASSLVFGSTDTQYF. The CDR3 DNA reads as TGTGCCAGCAGCTTAGTTTTCGGGAGCACAGATACGCAGTATTTT.